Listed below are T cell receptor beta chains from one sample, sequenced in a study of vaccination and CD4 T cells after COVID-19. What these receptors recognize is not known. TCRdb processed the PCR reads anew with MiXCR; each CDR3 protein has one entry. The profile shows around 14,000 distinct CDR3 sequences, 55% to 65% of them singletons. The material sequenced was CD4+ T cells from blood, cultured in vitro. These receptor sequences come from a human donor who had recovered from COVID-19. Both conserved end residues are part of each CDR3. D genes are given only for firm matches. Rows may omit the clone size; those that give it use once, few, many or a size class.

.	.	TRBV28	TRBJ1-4	CASSFAGTDEKLFF	TGTGCCAGCAGTTTCGCGGGTACCGATGAAAAACTGTTTTTT
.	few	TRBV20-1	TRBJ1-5	CSASGSRYDNQPQHF	TGCAGTGCTAGTGGGTCCAGGTATGACAATCAGCCCCAGCATTTT
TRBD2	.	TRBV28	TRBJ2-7	CASSLSGRAIYEQYF	TGTGCCAGCAGTCTTAGCGGGAGGGCCATCTACGAGCAGTACTTC
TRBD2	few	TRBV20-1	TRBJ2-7	CSASKRESYEQYF	TGCAGTGCCAGTAAGCGGGAATCTTACGAGCAGTACTTC
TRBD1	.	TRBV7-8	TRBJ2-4	CASSQWTGVSTIQYF	TGTGCCAGCAGCCAGTGGACAGGGGTCTCTACCATTCAGTACTTC
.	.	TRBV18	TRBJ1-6	CASSTDRTNPFLNSPLHF	TGTGCCAGCTCAACAGACAGGACGAATCCATTCCTTAATTCACCCCTCCACTTT
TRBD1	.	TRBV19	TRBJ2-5	CASSMDREETQYF	TGTGCCAGTAGTATGGACAGGGAAGAGACCCAGTACTTC
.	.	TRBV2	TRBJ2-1	CASRSSGGKSYNEQFF	TGTGCCAGCAGGAGTAGCGGCGGGAAGTCCTACAATGAGCAGTTCTTC
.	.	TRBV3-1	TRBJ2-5	CASSQATTSTQYF	TGTGCCAGCAGCCAGGCAACTACCTCGACCCAGTACTTC
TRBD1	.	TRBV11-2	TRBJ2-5	CASSLDRGHETQYF	TGTGCCAGCAGCCTCGACAGGGGGCACGAGACCCAGTACTTC
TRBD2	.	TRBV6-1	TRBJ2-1	CASIGLAGVNEQFF	TGTGCCAGCATAGGTCTAGCGGGAGTCAATGAGCAGTTCTTC
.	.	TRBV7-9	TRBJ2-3	CAGGAGSTDTQYF	TGTGCCGGCGGGGCAGGTAGCACAGATACGCAGTATTTT
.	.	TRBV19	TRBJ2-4	CASSRTGAKNIQYF	TGTGCCAGTAGTCGGACCGGGGCCAAAAACATTCAGTACTTC
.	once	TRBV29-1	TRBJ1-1	CSVGGGPPNTEAFF	TGCAGCGTGGGGGGGGGACCACCGAACACTGAAGCTTTCTTT
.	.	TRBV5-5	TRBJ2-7	CASSLRGGVSSYEQYF	TGTGCCAGCAGCTTGCGGGGTGGCGTAAGCTCCTACGAGCAGTACTTC
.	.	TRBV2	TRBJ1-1	CASSKERNTEAFF	TGTGCCAGCAGTAAGGAAAGGAACACTGAAGCTTTCTTT
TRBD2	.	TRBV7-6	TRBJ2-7	CASSRTLAGGITYEQYF	TGTGCCAGCAGCCGTACCCTAGCGGGAGGCATAACCTACGAGCAGTACTTC
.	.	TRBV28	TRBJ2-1	CASSLGYTYNEQFF	TGTGCCAGCAGTTTAGGGTACACCTACAATGAGCAGTTCTTC
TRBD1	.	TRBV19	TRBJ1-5	CASSTQGGGQPQHF	TGTGCCAGTAGTACCCAGGGGGGCGGTCAGCCCCAGCATTTT
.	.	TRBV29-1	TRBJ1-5	CSVAGDGLGNQPQHF	TGCAGCGTTGCCGGGGATGGACTGGGCAATCAGCCCCAGCATTTT
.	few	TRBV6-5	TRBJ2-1	CASSYKAPSNEQFF	TGTGCCAGCAGTTACAAAGCGCCCTCCAATGAGCAGTTCTTC
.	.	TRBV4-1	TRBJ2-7	CASSQGPSYEQYF	TGCGCCAGCAGCCAAGGTCCCTCCTACGAGCAGTACTTC
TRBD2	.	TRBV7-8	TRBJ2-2	CASSLVSGRNTGELFF	TGTGCCAGCAGCTTAGTTAGCGGGAGGAACACCGGGGAGCTGTTTTTT
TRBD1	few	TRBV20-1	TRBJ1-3	CSATQGVSGNTIYF	TGCAGTGCCACCCAGGGGGTCTCTGGAAACACCATATATTTT
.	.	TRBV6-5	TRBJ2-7	CASSYGGASVYEQYF	TGTGCCAGCAGTTACGGAGGGGCTAGCGTCTACGAGCAGTACTTC
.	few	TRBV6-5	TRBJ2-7	CASSLGNPRPYEQYF	TGTGCCAGCAGTTTGGGGAACCCCAGACCCTACGAGCAGTACTTC
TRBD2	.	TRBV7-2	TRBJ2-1	CASSLVLAGNEQFF	TGTGCCAGCAGCTTAGTTCTAGCGGGAAATGAGCAGTTCTTC
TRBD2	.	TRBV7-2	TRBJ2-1	CASSLGLAGGNEQFF	TGTGCCAGCAGCTTGGGACTAGCGGGAGGGAATGAGCAGTTCTTC